One sample yielded the 14 T cell receptor beta chains listed below, sequenced in a study of cytomegalovirus exposure and HLA in healthy donors. Vbeta (60) and Jbeta (13) primers were used in the PCR. Assay: immunoSEQ multiplex PCR; the TCRdb copy retains only in-frame clones and omits some. The table lists about 180,000 clones, around 80% of them singletons. The sample consisted of PBMCs. Receptors originate from a man aged 18 to 29 in good health and CMV-seronegative.

The rearrangement uses TRBV7-2 and TRBJ1-5; a weak D match, TRBD1 (5 bases). V was pared by 5 bases and J by 0 bases, with 8 bases between. The CDR3 consists of 14 residues. Germline values: CDR1 SGHTA, CDR2 FQGNSA. DNA of the CDR3: TGTGCCAGCAGCAGACAGAATAGCAATCAGCCCCAGCATTTT. Translated: CASSRQNSNQPQHF.

This clone was counted a few times. The chain employs TRBV6-4 and TRBJ1-2; TRBD1 agrees at 8 bases. From germline, CDR1 is MRHNA and CDR2 SNTAGT. This CDR3 is 15 amino acids long. V lost 4 bases and J lost 8; bases outside the gene matches: 12. The CDR3, as DNA: TGTGCCAGCAGTGCTGGAGGACAGGGTTTGATGGGCTACACCTTC. This gives the protein CASSAGGQGLMGYTF.

Only a few counts were recorded for this clone. This rearrangement joins TRBV19 to TRBJ1-2; 9 positions agree with TRBD1. V lost 5 bases to trimming and J lost 5 bases; unmatched junction nucleotides: 9. The CDR3 sequence is 15 residues long. Germline-derived CDR1 and CDR2 are LNHDA and SQIVND (reference sequence). The CDR3 sequence: CASSLSAGTGYGYTF. In DNA form, the CDR3 reads TGTGCCAGTAGTCTATCAGCCGGGACAGGGTATGGCTACACCTTC.

The chain has TRBV27 and TRBJ1-5, with D hard to call. This CDR3 contains 16 residues. Trimming removed 0 bases at V and 6 bases at J, with 15 bases between. Germline assignment: CDR1 MNHEY and CDR2 SMNVEV (reference sequence). As DNA, the CDR3 is TGTGCCAGCAGTTTATCGGTCTCCGGGTTGGCTCAGCCCCAGCATTTT. Translated: CASSLSVSGLAQPQHF.

This chain joins TRBV6-6 and TRBJ1-2, with D perhaps TRBD1 (5 bases). CDR3 length: 12 amino acids. Germline-derived CDR1 and CDR2 are MNHNY and SVGAGI (reference sequence). Trimming removed 7 bases at V and 0 bases at J, with 6 bases between. CDR3 nucleotides: TGTGCCAGCAAGGACACTAACTATGGCTACACCTTC. The encoded protein is CASKDTNYGYTF.

V is TRBV4-2 and J is TRBJ2-7; D may be TRBD1 (6 bases). V was shortened by 0 bases and J by 2 bases, with 8 bases between the two germline ends. Germline V gives CDR1 LGHNA, CDR2 YNFKEQ. The CDR3 covers 14 residues. The CDR3 region has the DNA TGTGCCAGCAGCCAAGATCGGGACACCTACGAGCAGTACTTC. Its translation: CASSQDRDTYEQYF.

The chain has TRBV6-5 and TRBJ2-3; 12 bases are shared with TRBD2. The CDR3 contains 16 residues. With V trimmed by 2 bases and J by 4 bases, 4 bases remained unmatched. Germline CDR1 and CDR2: MNHEY and SVGAGI. The chain's CDR3 is CASSYLTSGSSDTQYF. The DNA of the CDR3 is TGTGCCAGCAGTTACCTGACTAGCGGGAGTTCAGATACGCAGTATTTT.

J is TRBJ2-1 and V is TRBV27, with TRBD1 matching 8 bases. CDR1 is MNHEY, CDR2 SMNVEV, per germline (reference sequence). The CDR3 is 16 residues long. V was pared by 1 base and J by 3 bases, with 5 bases of the junction left unmatched. The CDR3 bases are TGTGCCAGCAGTTTATTCGGACAGGGACTCTACAATGAGCAGTTCTTC. Translating it yields CASSLFGQGLYNEQFF.

The chain has TRBV6-5 and TRBJ2-1; possible D gene TRBD1, 6 bases. This CDR3 contains 15 residues. V lost 2 bases, J lost 0 bases, and 8 bases lay in between. The germline gives CDR1 MNHEY, CDR2 SVGAGI. In DNA, the CDR3 is TGTGCCAGCAGTTACGACAGGAGCTCCTACAATGAGCAGTTCTTC. It translates to CASSYDRSSYNEQFF.

The rearrangement links TRBV30 to TRBJ1-4; TRBD1 is a possible D gene (5 bases). Germline V gene data show CDR1 as GTSNPN and CDR2 as SVGIG (reference sequence). The V and J ends lost 4 bases and 9 bases respectively, with 21 bases between them. The CDR3 runs 15 residues. Written as DNA, the CDR3 is TGTGCCTGGAATACCGACACGGGGGTTCGACAAAAACTGTTTTTT. Encoded protein: CAWNTDTGVRQKLFF.

This clone was found a few times. The rearrangement joins TRBV19 to TRBJ1-1, with D unresolved. The V end was cut by 3 bases, the J end by 0 bases, with 11 bases between. The germline CDR1 and CDR2 sequences are LNHDA and SQIVND (reference sequence). This CDR3 contains 15 residues. CDR3: CASSIMATLNTEAFF. CDR3 sequence (DNA): TGTGCCAGTAGTATTATGGCAACCCTGAACACTGAAGCTTTCTTT.

The chain combines TRBV5-1 with TRBJ2-7; TRBD1 might be the D (5 bases). CDR1 is SGHRS and CDR2 is YFSETQ in the germline V gene. The CDR3 spans 19 residues. V lost 0 bases and J 3 bases, leaving 25 bases between the germline ends. CDR3 DNA sequence: TGCGCCAGCAGCTTGGTCGCAGGGCCAGGGTCCCTCGGGTACTACGAGCAGTACTTC. Its translation is CASSLVAGPGSLGYYEQYF.

The count of this clone is one. V is TRBV29-1 and J is TRBJ1-1, with D possibly matching TRBD1 (6 bases). CDR3 length: 14 amino acids. The germline gives CDR1 SQVTM, CDR2 ANQGSEA. With 5 bases removed from V and 2 bases from J, the gap between germline ends came to 15 bases. CDR3 protein: CSVRGRGFNTEAFF. The CDR3 DNA follows: TGCAGCGTTCGTGGCAGGGGTTTTAACACTGAAGCTTTCTTT.

The gene calls are TRBV9 and TRBJ2-3; D ambiguous. Germline V gene sequence: CDR1 SGDLS, CDR2 YYNGEE. This CDR3 has 14 residues. The V end was cut by 4 bases, the J end by 0 bases, with 9 bases between. The CDR3 is CASSPERSTDTQYF. The CDR3 DNA follows: TGTGCCAGCAGCCCTGAGAGAAGCACAGATACGCAGTATTTT.